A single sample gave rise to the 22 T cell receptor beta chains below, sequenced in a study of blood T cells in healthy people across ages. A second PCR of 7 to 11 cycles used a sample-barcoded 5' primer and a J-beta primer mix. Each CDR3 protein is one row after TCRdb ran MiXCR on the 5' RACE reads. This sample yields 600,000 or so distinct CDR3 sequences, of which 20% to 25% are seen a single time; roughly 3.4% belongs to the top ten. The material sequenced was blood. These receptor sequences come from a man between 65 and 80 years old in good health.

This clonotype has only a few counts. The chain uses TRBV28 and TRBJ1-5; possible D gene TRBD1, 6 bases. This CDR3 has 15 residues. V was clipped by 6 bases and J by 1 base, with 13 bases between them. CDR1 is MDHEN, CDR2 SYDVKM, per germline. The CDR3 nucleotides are TGTGCCAGCAGGCCCACCGGGACAAGCAATCAGCCCCAGCATTTT. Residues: CASRPTGTSNQPQHF.

DNA of the CDR3: TGTGCCTGGAAACTAGCGGGATCAGAGACCCAGTACTTC. Its translation is CAWKLAGSETQYF. V is TRBV30 and J is TRBJ2-5; 10 bases are shared with TRBD2. Per the germline V gene, CDR1 is GTSNPN and CDR2 is SVGIG (reference sequence). The ends lost 4 bases at V and 4 bases at J; junction bases unmatched: 3. The CDR3 runs 13 residues. Looking up the rest from reference TRBV30 and TRBJ2-5 gives the full variable domain: SQTIHQWPATLVQPVGSPLSLECTVEGTSNPNLYWYRQAAGRGLQLLFYSVGIGQISSEVPQNLSASRPQDRQFILSSKKLLLSDSGFYLCAWKLAGSETQYFGPGTRLLVL.

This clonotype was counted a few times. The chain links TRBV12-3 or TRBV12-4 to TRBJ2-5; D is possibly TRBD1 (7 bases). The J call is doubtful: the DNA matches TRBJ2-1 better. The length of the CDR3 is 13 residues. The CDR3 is CASSFGGGSEQFF. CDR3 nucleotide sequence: TGTGCCAGCAGTTTTGGAGGGGGCAGTGAGCAGTTCTTC.

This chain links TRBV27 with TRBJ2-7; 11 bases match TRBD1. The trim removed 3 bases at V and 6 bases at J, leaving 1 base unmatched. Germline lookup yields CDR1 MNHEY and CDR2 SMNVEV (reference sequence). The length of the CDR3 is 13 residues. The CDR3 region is CASSFGTGGEQYF. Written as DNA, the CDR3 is TGTGCCAGCAGTTTCGGGACAGGGGGCGAGCAGTACTTC.

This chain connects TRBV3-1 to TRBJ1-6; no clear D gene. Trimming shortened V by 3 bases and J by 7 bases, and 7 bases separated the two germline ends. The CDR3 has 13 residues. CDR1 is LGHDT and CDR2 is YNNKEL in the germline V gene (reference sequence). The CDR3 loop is CASSQTDNSPLHF. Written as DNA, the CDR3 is TGTGCCAGCAGCCAGACGGACAATTCACCCCTCCACTTT.

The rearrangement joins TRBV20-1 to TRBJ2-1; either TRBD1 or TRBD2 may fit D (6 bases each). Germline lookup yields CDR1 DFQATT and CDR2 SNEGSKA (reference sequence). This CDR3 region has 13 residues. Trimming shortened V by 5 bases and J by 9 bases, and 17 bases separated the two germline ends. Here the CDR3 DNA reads TGCAGTGCTGGCCAGGACTACAGGGCTGAGCAGTTCTTC. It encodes CSAGQDYRAEQFF.

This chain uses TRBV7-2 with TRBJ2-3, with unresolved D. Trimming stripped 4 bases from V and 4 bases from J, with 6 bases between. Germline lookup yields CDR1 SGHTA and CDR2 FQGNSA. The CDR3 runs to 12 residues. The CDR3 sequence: CASSSPSDTQYF. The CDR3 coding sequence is TGTGCCAGCAGCTCCCCGTCAGATACGCAGTATTTT.

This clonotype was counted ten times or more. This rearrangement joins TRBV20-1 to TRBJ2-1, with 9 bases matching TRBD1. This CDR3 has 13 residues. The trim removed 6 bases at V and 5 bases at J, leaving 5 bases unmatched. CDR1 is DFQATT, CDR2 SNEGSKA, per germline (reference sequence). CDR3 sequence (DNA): TGCAGTGCAGAGGGACAGGGAGACAATGAGCAGTTCTTC. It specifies CSAEGQGDNEQFF.

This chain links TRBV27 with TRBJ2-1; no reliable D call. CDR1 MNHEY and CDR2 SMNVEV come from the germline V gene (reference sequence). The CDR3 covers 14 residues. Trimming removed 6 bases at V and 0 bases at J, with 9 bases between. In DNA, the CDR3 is TGTGCCAGCAGGGGATTAAGCTCCTACAATGAGCAGTTCTTC. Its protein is CASRGLSSYNEQFF.

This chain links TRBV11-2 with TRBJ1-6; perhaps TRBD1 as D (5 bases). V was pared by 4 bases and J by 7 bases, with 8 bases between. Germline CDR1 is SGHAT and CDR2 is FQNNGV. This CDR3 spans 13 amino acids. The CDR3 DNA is TGTGCCAGCAGCTCAAACAGGAATTCACCCCTCCACTTT. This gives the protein CASSSNRNSPLHF.

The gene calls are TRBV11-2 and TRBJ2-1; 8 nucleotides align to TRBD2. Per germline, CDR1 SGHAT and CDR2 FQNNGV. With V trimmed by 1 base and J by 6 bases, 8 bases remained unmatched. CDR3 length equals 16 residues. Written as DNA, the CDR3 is TGTGCCAGCAGCTTAGGGAGGGGACTAGGTTCCAATGAGCAGTTCTTC. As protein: CASSLGRGLGSNEQFF.

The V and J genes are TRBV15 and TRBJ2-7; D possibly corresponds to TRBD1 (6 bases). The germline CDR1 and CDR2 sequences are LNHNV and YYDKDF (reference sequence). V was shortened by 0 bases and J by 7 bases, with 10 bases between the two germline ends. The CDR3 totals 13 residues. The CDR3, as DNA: TGTGCCACCAGCAGAGATCAGGGGCAGGAGCAGTACTTC. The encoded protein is CATSRDQGQEQYF. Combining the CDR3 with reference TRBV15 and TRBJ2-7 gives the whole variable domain DAMVIQNPRYQVTQFGKPVTLSCSQTLNHNVMYWYQQKSSQAPKLLFHYYDKDFNNEADTPDNFQSRRPNTSFCFLDIRSPGLGDTAMYLCATSRDQGQEQYFGPGTRLTVT.

CDR3 coding DNA: TGTGCCAGCAAGGACGGGGGGAATGGGGCCAACGTCCTGACTTTC. Encoded protein: CASKDGGNGANVLTF. This chain uses TRBV25-1 with TRBJ2-6, with TRBD2 identical over 7 bases. Trimming took 7 bases from V and 3 from J; bases not matched to a gene: 6. This CDR3 region has 15 residues. Germline values: CDR1 MGHDK, CDR2 SYGVNS. Variable domain in full (rest from reference TRBV25-1 and TRBJ2-6): EADIYQTPRYLVIGTGKKITLECSQTMGHDKMYWYQQDPGMELHLIHYSYGVNSTEKGDLSSESTVSRIRTEHFPLTLESARPSHTSQYLCASKDGGNGANVLTFGAGSRLTVL.

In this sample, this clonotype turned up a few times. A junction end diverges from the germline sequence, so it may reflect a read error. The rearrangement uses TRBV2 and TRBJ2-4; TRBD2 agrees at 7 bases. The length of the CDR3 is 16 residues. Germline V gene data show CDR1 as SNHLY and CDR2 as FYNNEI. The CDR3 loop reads CASSDDVAGAQNIQYF. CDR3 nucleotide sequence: TGTGCCAGCAGTGATGATGTCGCGGGAGCCCAAAACATTCAGTACTTC.

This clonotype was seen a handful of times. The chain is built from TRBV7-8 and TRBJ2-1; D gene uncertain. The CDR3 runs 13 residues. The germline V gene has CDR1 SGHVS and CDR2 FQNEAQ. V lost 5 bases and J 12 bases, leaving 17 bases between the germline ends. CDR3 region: CASSRLRAKGQFF. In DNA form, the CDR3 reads TGTGCCAGCAGCCGGCTCCGGGCTAAAGGGCAGTTCTTC.

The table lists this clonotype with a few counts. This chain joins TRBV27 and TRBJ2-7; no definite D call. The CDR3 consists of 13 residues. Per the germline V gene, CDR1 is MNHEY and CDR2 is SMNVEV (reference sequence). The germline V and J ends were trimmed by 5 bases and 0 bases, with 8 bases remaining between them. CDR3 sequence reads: CASSPRSSYEQYF. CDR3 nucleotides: TGTGCCAGCAGTCCCCGAAGCTCCTACGAGCAGTACTTC.

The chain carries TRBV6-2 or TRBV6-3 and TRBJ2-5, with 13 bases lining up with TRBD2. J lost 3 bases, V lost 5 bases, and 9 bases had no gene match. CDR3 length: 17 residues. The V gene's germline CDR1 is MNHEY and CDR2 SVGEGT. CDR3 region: CASSGNPGLAGKETQYF. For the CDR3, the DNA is TGTGCCAGCAGTGGAAACCCGGGACTAGCGGGGAAAGAGACCCAGTACTTC.

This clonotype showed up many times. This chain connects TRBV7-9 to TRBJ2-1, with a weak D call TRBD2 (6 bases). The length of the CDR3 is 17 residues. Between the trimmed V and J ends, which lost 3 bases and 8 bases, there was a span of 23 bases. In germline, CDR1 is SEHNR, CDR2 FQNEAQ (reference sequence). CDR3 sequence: CASSFSDSLLREYEQFF. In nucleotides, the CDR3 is TGTGCCAGCAGCTTTTCCGATTCACTTTTGCGGGAATATGAGCAGTTCTTC.

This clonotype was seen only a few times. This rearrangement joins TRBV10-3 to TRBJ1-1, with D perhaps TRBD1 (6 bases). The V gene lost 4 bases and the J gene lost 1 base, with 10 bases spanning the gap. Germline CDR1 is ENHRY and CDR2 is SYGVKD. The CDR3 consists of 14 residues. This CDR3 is CAISVRGSNTEAFF. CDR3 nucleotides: TGTGCCATCAGTGTCAGGGGCTCGAACACTGAAGCTTTCTTT.

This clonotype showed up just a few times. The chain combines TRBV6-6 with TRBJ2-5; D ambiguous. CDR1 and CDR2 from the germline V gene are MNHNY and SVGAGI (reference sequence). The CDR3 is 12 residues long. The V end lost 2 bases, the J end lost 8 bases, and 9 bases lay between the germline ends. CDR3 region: CASSYGEKTQYF. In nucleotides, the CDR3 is TGTGCCAGCAGTTACGGGGAAAAAACCCAGTACTTC.

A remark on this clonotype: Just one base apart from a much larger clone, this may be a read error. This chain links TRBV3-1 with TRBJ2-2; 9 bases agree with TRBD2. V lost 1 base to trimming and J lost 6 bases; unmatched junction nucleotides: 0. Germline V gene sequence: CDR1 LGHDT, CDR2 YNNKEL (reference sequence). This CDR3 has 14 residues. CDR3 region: CASSQGTSAGELFF. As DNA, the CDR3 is TGTGCCAGCAGCCAAGGGACTAGCGCCGGGGAGCTGTTTTTT. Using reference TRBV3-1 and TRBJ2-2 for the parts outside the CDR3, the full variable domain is DTAVSQTPKYLVTQMGNDKSIKCEQNLGHDTMYWYKQDSKKFLKIMFSYNNKELIINETVPNRFSPKSPDKAHLNLHINSLELGDSAVYFCASSQGTSAGELFFGEGSRLTVL.

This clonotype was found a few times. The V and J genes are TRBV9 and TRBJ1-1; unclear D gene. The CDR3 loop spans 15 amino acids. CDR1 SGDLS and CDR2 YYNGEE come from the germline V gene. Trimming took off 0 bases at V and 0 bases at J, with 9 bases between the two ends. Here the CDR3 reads CASSVGSTVNTEAFF. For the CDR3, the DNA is TGTGCCAGCAGCGTAGGATCGACGGTGAACACTGAAGCTTTCTTT.